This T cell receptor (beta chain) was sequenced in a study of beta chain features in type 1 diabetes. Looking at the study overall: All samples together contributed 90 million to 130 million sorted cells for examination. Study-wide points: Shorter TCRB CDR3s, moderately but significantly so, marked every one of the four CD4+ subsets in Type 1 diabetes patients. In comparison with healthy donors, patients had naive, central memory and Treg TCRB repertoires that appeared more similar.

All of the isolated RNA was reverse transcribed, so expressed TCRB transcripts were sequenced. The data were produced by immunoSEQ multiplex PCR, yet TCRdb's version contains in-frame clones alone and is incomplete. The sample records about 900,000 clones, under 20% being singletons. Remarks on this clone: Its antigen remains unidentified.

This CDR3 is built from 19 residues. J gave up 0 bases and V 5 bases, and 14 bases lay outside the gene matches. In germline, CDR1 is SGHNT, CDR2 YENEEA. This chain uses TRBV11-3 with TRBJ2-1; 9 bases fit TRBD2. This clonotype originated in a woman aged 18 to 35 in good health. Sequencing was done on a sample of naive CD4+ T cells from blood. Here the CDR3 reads CASSPSGAGGLSSYNEQFF. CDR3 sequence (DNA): TGTGCCAGCAGCCCATCGGGAGCGGGAGGTCTCAGCTCCTACAATGAGCAGTTCTTC.